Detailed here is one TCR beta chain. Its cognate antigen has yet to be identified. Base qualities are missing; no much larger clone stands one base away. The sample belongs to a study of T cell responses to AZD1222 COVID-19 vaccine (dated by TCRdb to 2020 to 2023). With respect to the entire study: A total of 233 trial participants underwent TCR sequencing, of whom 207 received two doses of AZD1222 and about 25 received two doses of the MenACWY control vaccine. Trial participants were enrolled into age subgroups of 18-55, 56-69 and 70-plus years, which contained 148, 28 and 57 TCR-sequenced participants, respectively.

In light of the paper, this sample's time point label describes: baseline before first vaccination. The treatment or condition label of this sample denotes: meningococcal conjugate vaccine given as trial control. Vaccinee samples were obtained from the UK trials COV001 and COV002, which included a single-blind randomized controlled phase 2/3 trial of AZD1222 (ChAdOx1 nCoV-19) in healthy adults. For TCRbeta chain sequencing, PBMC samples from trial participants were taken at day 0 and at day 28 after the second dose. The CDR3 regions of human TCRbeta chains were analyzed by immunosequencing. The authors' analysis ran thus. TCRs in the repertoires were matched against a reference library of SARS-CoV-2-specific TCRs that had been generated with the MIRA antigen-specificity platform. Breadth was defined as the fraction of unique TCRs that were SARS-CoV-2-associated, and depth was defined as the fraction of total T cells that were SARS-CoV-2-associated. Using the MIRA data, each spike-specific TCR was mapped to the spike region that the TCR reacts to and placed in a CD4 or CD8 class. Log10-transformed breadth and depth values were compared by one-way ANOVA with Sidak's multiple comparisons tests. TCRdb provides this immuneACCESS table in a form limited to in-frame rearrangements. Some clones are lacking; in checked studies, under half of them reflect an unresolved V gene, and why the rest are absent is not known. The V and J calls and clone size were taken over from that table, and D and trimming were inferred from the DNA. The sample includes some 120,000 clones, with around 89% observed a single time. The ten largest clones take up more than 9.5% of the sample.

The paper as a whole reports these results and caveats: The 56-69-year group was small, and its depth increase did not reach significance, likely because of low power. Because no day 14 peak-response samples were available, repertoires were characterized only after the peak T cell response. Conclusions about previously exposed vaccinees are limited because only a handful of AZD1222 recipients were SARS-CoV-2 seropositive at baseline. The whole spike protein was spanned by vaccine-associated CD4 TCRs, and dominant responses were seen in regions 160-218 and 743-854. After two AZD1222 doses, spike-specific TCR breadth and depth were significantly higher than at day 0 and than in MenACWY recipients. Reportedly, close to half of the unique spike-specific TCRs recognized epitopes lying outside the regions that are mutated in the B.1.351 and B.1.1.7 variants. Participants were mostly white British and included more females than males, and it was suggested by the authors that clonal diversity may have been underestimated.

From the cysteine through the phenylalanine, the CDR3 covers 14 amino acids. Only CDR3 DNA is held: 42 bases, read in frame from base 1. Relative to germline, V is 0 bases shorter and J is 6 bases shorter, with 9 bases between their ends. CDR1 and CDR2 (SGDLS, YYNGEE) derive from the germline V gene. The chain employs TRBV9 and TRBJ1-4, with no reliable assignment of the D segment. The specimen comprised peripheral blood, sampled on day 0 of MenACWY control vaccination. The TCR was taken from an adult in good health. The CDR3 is CASSVGGWDEKLFF. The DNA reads TGTGCCAGCAGCGTAGGGGGATGGGATGAAAAACTGTTTTTT.